Shown below are 26 T cell receptor beta chains from a single sample sequenced in a study of blood T cell repertoires in COVID-19. This table comes from immunoSEQ multiplex PCR, and its TCRdb copy is limited to in-frame clones, with some not included. The data show about 270,000 clones, with 82% seen just once and about 3.4% held by the top ten. Sequenced: peripheral blood. The receptors stem from a woman aged 18-29 years with acute or convalescent COVID-19.

The chain has TRBV7-6 and TRBJ1-4; 9 bases fit TRBD1. Germline V gene sequence: CDR1 SGHVS, CDR2 FNYEAQ. The CDR3 is 14 amino acids. With V trimmed by 3 bases and J by 7 bases, 3 bases remained unmatched. The CDR3 coding sequence is TGTGCCAGCAGCTTGGGACAGGGTTTTGAAAAACTGTTTTTT. The encoded protein is CASSLGQGFEKLFF.

The CDR3 region is CASSQGVAEASIYGYTF. DNA for the CDR3: TGTGCCAGCAGCCAAGGGGTCGCGGAGGCGTCGATCTATGGCTACACCTTC. The V call is TRBV3-1 (or the pseudogene TRBV3-2), the J call TRBJ1-2; D is unresolved. Germline V CDR1 and CDR2: LGHDT, YNNKEL (reference sequence). The CDR3 runs 17 residues. V gave up 1 base and J gave up 4 bases, with 19 bases separating them.

The J gene is TRBJ2-2, the V gene TRBV7-3; a possible D gene is TRBD1 (6 bases). The CDR3 consists of 14 residues. CDR1 SGHTA and CDR2 FQGTGA come from the germline V gene. The ends were cut back, 5 bases at V and 4 bases at J, with 11 bases in the middle. The CDR3: CASSAQGFTGELFF. CDR3 sequence (DNA): TGTGCCAGCAGCGCCCAGGGGTTCACCGGGGAGCTGTTTTTT.

This clone was observed at least ten times. V and J are TRBV6-1 and TRBJ1-3; the match to TRBD1 covers 7 bases. Per the germline V gene, CDR1 is MNHNS and CDR2 is SASEGT. This CDR3 is 14 amino acids long. V gave up 3 bases and J gave up 2 bases; unmatched junction bases: 1. This CDR3 is CASSETGTGNTIYF. DNA for the CDR3: TGTGCCAGCAGTGAGACAGGGACTGGAAACACCATATATTTT.

The V and J genes are TRBV19 and TRBJ2-7; tentative D call: TRBD1 (6 bases). Germline V gene data show CDR1 as LNHDA and CDR2 as SQIVND (reference sequence). Trimming left V 3 bases short and J 6 bases short, with 15 bases between. There are 14 residues in the CDR3. Here the CDR3 reads CASSIDGTYGEQYF. CDR3 sequence (DNA): TGTGCCAGTAGTATTGACGGGACATACGGCGAGCAGTACTTC.

CDR3: CAISVHLGTVEPNEQFF. For the CDR3, the DNA is TGTGCCATCAGTGTTCACCTAGGGACTGTCGAGCCCAATGAGCAGTTCTTC. The chain recombines TRBV10-3 with TRBJ2-1, with a possible D match to TRBD2 (6 bases). CDR1 and CDR2 from the germline V gene are ENHRY and SYGVKD. The CDR3 is 17 amino acids. V lost 4 bases to trimming and J lost 6 bases, with 22 bases between them.

The chain's CDR3 is CASTLTGYGYTF. The CDR3 bases are TGTGCCAGCACCTTGACAGGCTATGGCTACACCTTC. The V call is TRBV28, the J call TRBJ1-2; D possibly corresponds to TRBD1 (6 bases). CDR1 is MDHEN and CDR2 is SYDVKM in the germline V gene. The CDR3 runs 12 residues. V was shortened by 7 bases and J by 4 bases, with 10 bases between the two germline ends.

This sequence joins TRBV2 and TRBJ2-7; possibly TRBD2 for D (6 bases). Trimming pared 8 bases from V and 1 base from J, leaving 15 bases between. This CDR3 has 14 residues. The germline CDR1 and CDR2 sequences are SNHLY and FYNNEI. The CDR3 spells CASAISSESYEQYF. CDR3 sequence (DNA): TGTGCCAGCGCTATCTCTAGCGAGTCCTACGAGCAGTACTTC.

The chain recombines TRBV15 with TRBJ1-1; D unresolved. Per germline, CDR1 LNHNV and CDR2 YYDKDF (reference sequence). The CDR3 totals 12 residues. With 5 bases removed from V and 5 bases from J, the gap between germline ends came to 9 bases. The CDR3 is CATSLEGTEAFF. Written as DNA, the CDR3 is TGTGCCACCAGCTTGGAGGGAACTGAAGCTTTCTTT.

The V gene is TRBV21-1, the J gene TRBJ2-7; the table's D gene call, TRBD2, was not cross checked with the DNA. TRBV21-1 is a recognized pseudogene. This CDR3 is built from 15 residues. Written as DNA, the CDR3 is TGTGCCAGCAGCAGGGCTAGCGGGAGAGTCTACGAGCAGTACTTC. Amino acids: CASSRASGRVYEQYF.

The chain couples TRBV5-1 to TRBJ2-7, with 8 bases fitting TRBD1. The CDR3 has 14 amino acids. Germline-derived CDR1 and CDR2 are SGHRS and YFSETQ. J lost 4 bases, V lost 4 bases, and 7 bases had no gene match. As DNA, the CDR3 is TGCGCCAGCAGCGACGGGACAGGAGGGTACGAGCAGTACTTC. As protein: CASSDGTGGYEQYF.

The chain links TRBV7-9 to TRBJ1-4; D perhaps matches TRBD1 (6 bases). Germline assignment: CDR1 SEHNR and CDR2 FQNEAQ (reference sequence). The CDR3 has 15 residues. V dropped 5 bases and J dropped 5 bases, with 15 bases sitting between them. This chain's CDR3 is CASSPLWTVNEKLFF. CDR3 DNA sequence: TGTGCCAGCAGCCCCCTGTGGACAGTAAATGAAAAACTGTTTTTT.

This chain joins TRBV30 and TRBJ2-1, with TRBD2 matching over 10 bases. Germline CDR1 is GTSNPN and CDR2 is SVGIG (reference sequence). With V trimmed by 4 bases and J by 0 bases, 6 bases remained unmatched. There are 16 residues in the CDR3. CDR3 sequence: CAWTSGSGGSYNEQFF. The CDR3 DNA sequence: TGTGCCTGGACTAGCGGGAGTGGGGGCTCCTACAATGAGCAGTTCTTC.

This chain links TRBV5-1 with TRBJ2-7, with a weak D call TRBD2 (6 bases). Trimming left V 2 bases short and J 5 bases short, with 11 bases between. The CDR3 loop spans 13 amino acids. Germline lookup yields CDR1 SGHRS and CDR2 YFSETQ. The CDR3 region has the DNA TGCGCCAGCAGCTTCCCCCCTAGCGACGAGCAGTACTTC. This encodes CASSFPPSDEQYF.

V is TRBV6-5 and J is TRBJ2-3, with D possibly TRBD1 on 6 matching bases. V dropped 2 bases and J dropped 0 bases, with 12 bases sitting between them. There are 16 residues in the CDR3. CDR1 and CDR2 from the germline V gene are MNHEY and SVGAGI. CDR3 DNA sequence: TGTGCCAGCAGTTACGCCCGGACAGCTAGCACAGATACGCAGTATTTT. Its translation is CASSYARTASTDTQYF.

The chain joins TRBV20-1 to TRBJ1-5; D not resolved. V was trimmed by 3 bases and J by 4 bases, leaving 10 bases between them. Germline assignment: CDR1 DFQATT and CDR2 SNEGSKA (reference sequence). The CDR3 extends over 13 amino acids. The CDR3 sequence is CSASWRPNQPQHF. DNA for the CDR3: TGCAGTGCTAGTTGGAGACCAAATCAGCCCCAGCATTTT.

The chain employs TRBV30 and TRBJ2-1; TRBD1 might be the D (5 bases). V shed 4 bases and J shed 4 bases, with 11 bases lying between them. Germline CDR1 GTSNPN, CDR2 SVGIG (reference sequence). This CDR3 is built from 13 residues. The CDR3 region is CAWTGYTYNEQFF. The CDR3, as DNA: TGTGCCTGGACAGGGTACACTTACAATGAGCAGTTCTTC.

The V gene is TRBV7-6, the J gene TRBJ2-7; 9 bases fit TRBD2. This CDR3 is built from 14 residues. The V and J ends lost 1 base and 4 bases, in that order; junction bases with no gene match: 2. Germline values: CDR1 SGHVS, CDR2 FNYEAQ. CDR3 coding DNA: TGTGCCAGCAGCTTAGGACTAGCGGATTACGAGCAGTACTTC. Encoded protein: CASSLGLADYEQYF.

This chain uses TRBV29-1 with TRBJ1-1; D gene uncertain. CDR3 length equals 11 residues. Germline V gene sequence: CDR1 SQVTM, CDR2 ANQGSEA. V was trimmed by 4 bases and J by 5 bases, leaving 8 bases between them. The CDR3 protein is CSVVYGTEAFF. The DNA for the CDR3 is TGCAGCGTTGTTTACGGGACTGAAGCTTTCTTT.

This chain connects TRBV2 to TRBJ2-3; TRBD1 aligns across 8 bases. V dropped 6 bases and J dropped 1; count of bases not matched to a gene: 15. The germline V gene encodes CDR1 SNHLY and CDR2 FYNNEI. CDR3 length: 18 residues. CDR3 in DNA: TGTGCCAGCAGAAGCAGGACAGGGTCGGCCGGCGGCACAGATACGCAGTATTTT. This encodes CASRSRTGSAGGTDTQYF.

V usage is TRBV4-3 and J usage is TRBJ1-1, with TRBD1 matching 8 bases. CDR1 is LGHNA and CDR2 is YSLEER in the germline V gene. J gave up 7 bases and V 2 bases, and 12 bases lay outside the gene matches. The CDR3 has 16 amino acids. As DNA, the CDR3 is TGCGCCAGCAGCCAATACTTGGGGACAGGTCCGGTTGAAGCTTTCTTT. It encodes CASSQYLGTGPVEAFF.

The rearrangement uses TRBV14 and TRBJ2-5; TRBD2 is a possible D gene (7 bases). Between the trimmed V and J ends, which lost 1 base and 2 bases, there was a span of 14 bases. Germline V gene lookup returns CDR1 SGHDN and CDR2 FVKESK. The CDR3 extends over 16 amino acids. The CDR3 spells CASSQAAGAGQETQYF. Here the CDR3 DNA reads TGTGCCAGCAGCCAAGCCGCGGGGGCAGGGCAAGAGACCCAGTACTTC. Based on the CDR3 plus reference TRBV14 and TRBJ2-5, the full variable domain is EAGVTQFPSHSVIEKGQTVTLRCDPISGHDNLYWYRRVMGKEIKFLLHFVKESKQDESGMPNNRFLAERTGGTYSTLKVQPAELEDSGVYFCASSQAAGAGQETQYFGPGTRLLVL.

In DNA form, the CDR3 reads TGTGCCAGCACTATAGGGGTGGCTCAGCCCCAGCATTTT. This encodes CASTIGVAQPQHF. This chain uses TRBV12-3 or TRBV12-4 with TRBJ1-5; D is possibly TRBD1 (5 bases). Trimming left V 7 bases short and J 6 bases short, with 13 bases between. The CDR3 runs 13 residues.

The CDR3 is CASSFAAGSYEQYF. For the CDR3, the DNA is TGTGCCAGCAGTTTTGCAGCGGGGTCCTACGAGCAGTACTTC. The rearrangement uses TRBV28 and TRBJ2-7, with TRBD2 matching over 7 bases. Germline CDR1 and CDR2: MDHEN and SYDVKM. CDR3 size: 14 residues. The J segment lost 1 base and the V segment lost 3 bases, leaving 3 bases of the junction unmatched.

The chain recombines TRBV9 with TRBJ2-3; possibly TRBD2 for D (7 bases). V was shortened by 0 bases and J by 3 bases, with 17 bases between the two germline ends. This CDR3 has 17 amino acids. Germline values: CDR1 SGDLS, CDR2 YYNGEE. The CDR3 DNA reads TGTGCCAGCAGCGTAGCCCTGGGGGGGGCAATGACAGATACGCAGTATTTT. It encodes CASSVALGGAMTDTQYF.

V and J are TRBV5-8 and TRBJ1-6; D is unresolved. Germline V gene sequence: CDR1 SGHTS, CDR2 YDEGEE. This CDR3 has 14 residues. V was shortened by 0 bases and J by 13 bases, with 14 bases between the two germline ends. The DNA of the CDR3 is TGTGCCAGCAGCTTGGTTCAGGTCGACGTGCCCCTCCACTTT. Translating it yields CASSLVQVDVPLHF.